The T cell receptor beta chain under discussion was sequenced for a study of beta chain features in type 1 diabetes. The overall study: The patient and healthy donor groups were comparable for age, gender and cell yields. Study results and caveats: In all four CD4+ subsets, TCRB CDR3 length was significantly, moderately reduced in type 1 diabetes. For type 1 diabetes patients, VDJ junctions showed fewer insertions and more deletions. Sequencing of cDNA might inflate the share of cells that strongly express TCR.

This clone was observed a few times. No antigen is known for it. What was sequenced were expressed TCRB transcripts, since all of the isolated RNA had been reverse transcribed. Some clones are missing from TCRdb's copy, which holds only in-frame ones; the method was immunoSEQ multiplex PCR. The data contain more than 250,000 clones, about 15% of them singletons. Staining for CD45RO/CCR7/CD25/CD127/CD95/CD27 allowed sorting of CD4+ naive, central memory, regulatory and stem cell-like memory cells. The material sequenced was naive CD4+ T cells from blood. This sequence was found in a man aged 18 to 30 with type 1 diabetes.

This CDR3 is CASSPPGQGAGYGYTF. The CDR3 DNA sequence: TGTGCCAGCTCACCACCGGGACAGGGGGCTGGCTATGGCTACACCTTC. The chain has TRBV18 and TRBJ1-2; TRBD1 matches 12 bases. The CDR3 contains 16 residues. Trimming removed 0 bases from V and 4 bases from J; junction bases left unmatched: 3. CDR1 KGHSH and CDR2 LQKENI come from the germline V gene. Filled out from reference TRBV18 and TRBJ1-2, the complete variable domain reads NAGVMQNPRHLVRRRGQEARLRCSPMKGHSHVYWYRQLPEEGLKFMVYLQKENIIDESGMPKERFSAEFPKEGPSILRIQQVVRGDSAAYFCASSPPGQGAGYGYTFGSGTRLTVV.